Listed below are T cell receptor beta chains from one sample, sequenced in a study of control samples from healthy donors and cancer patients. TCRdb's copy holds only in-frame clones and misses some; the assay was immunoSEQ multiplex PCR. The sample contains 85,000 to 95,000 clones, around 80% of which appear only once. The sequencing sample was made of blood. The receptors here all came from a woman aged 55-69 years in good health. Each CDR3 is given with its conserved first and last residue. Fields, in order: J gene, V gene, clone size, D gene, CDR3 protein, CDR3 DNA. D genes are given only for firm matches. A row's size may be missing; if present it is once, few, many or a size class.

TRBJ1-2 | TRBV18 | . | . | CASSPTDGSGYTF | TGTGCCAGCTCACCGACGGACGGCAGTGGCTACACCTTC
TRBJ1-3 | TRBV21-1 | . | . | CASSKERVSGNTIYF | TGTGCCAGCAGCAAAGAGAGGGTCTCTGGAAACACCATATATTTT
TRBJ1-6 | TRBV14 | . | . | CASSQDIGIIGSPLHF | TGTGCCAGCAGCCAAGATATAGGAATTATTGGTTCACCCCTCCACTTT
TRBJ1-6 | TRBV11-2 | . | . | CASSLVTGGGETLHF | TGTGCCAGCAGCTTAGTGACAGGTGGAGGGGAGACCCTCCACTTT
TRBJ2-2 | TRBV9 | . | TRBD2 | CASSVGLGLAGVAGGELFF | TGTGCCAGCAGCGTAGGATTGGGACTAGCGGGAGTCGCGGGCGGGGAGCTGTTTTTT
TRBJ1-1 | TRBV6-5 | few | . | CASSPGAGNTEAFF | TGTGCCAGCAGTCCAGGGGCGGGGAACACTGAAGCTTTCTTT
TRBJ1-6 | TRBV2 | . | . | CASRRLNSPLHF | TGTGCCAGCCGTAGATTAAATTCACCCCTCCACTTT
TRBJ1-1 | TRBV2 | . | TRBD1 | CASGWDRNTEAFF | TGTGCCAGCGGCTGGGACAGGAACACTGAAGCTTTCTTT
TRBJ2-5 | TRBV6-2/TRBV6-3 | . | . | CASSYSQETQYF | TGTGCCAGCAGTTACTCCCAGGAGACCCAGTACTTC
TRBJ1-2 | TRBV3-1/TRBV3-2 | . | . | CASSLDVGGYTF | TGTGCCAGCAGCCTGGATGTAGGTGGCTACACCTTC
TRBJ2-2 | TRBV15 | . | . | CATSPQGTGELFF | TGTGCCACCAGCCCCCAGGGTACCGGGGAGCTGTTTTTT
TRBJ1-4 | TRBV2 | . | . | CASMRDGTNEKLFF | TGTGCCAGCATGCGGGACGGAACTAATGAAAAACTGTTTTTT
TRBJ2-5 | TRBV6-1 | . | TRBD2 | CASSEAAGLAGLSETQYF | TGTGCCAGCAGTGAAGCGGCGGGACTAGCGGGGCTCTCGGAGACCCAGTACTTC
TRBJ1-5 | TRBV6-5 | few | . | CASSLGGVNQPQHF | TGTGCCAGCAGTTTAGGGGGGGTCAATCAGCCCCAGCATTTT
TRBJ1-2 | TRBV6-5 | . | TRBD1 | CASSTRSTGEGGYTF | TGTGCCAGCAGTACCCGAAGTACAGGGGAGGGAGGCTACACCTTC
TRBJ1-5 | TRBV6-5 | . | . | CASSRGIVNQPQHF | TGTGCCAGCAGCCGGGGTATAGTCAATCAGCCCCAGCATTTT
TRBJ2-3 | TRBV10-2 | . | TRBD2 | CASSAIAGGPTQYF | TGCGCCAGCAGTGCGATAGCGGGGGGTCCTACGCAGTATTTT
TRBJ2-7 | TRBV12-5 | . | . | CASGLPPPGTGEQYF | TGTGCTAGTGGTTTGCCCCCCCCCGGGACGGGTGAGCAGTACTTC
TRBJ1-2 | TRBV5-6 | . | . | CASSPRINYGYTF | TGTGCCAGCAGCCCTCGTATAAACTATGGCTACACCTTC
TRBJ1-2 | TRBV28 | once | . | CASSSGLYGYTF | TGTGCCAGCAGTTCCGGCCTCTATGGCTACACCTTC
TRBJ1-2 | TRBV27 | . | . | CASSLGVRGYGYTF | TGTGCCAGCAGTTTAGGGGTCAGGGGTTATGGCTACACCTTC
TRBJ2-4 | TRBV6-4 | . | TRBD2 | CASSDSWRGGPLAKNIQYF | TGTGCCAGCAGTGACTCTTGGCGGGGGGGCCCGCTGGCCAAAAACATTCAGTACTTC
TRBJ1-2 | TRBV4-3 | once | TRBD1 | CASSQTTGGDGYTF | TGCGCCAGCAGCCAAACGACAGGGGGAGACGGCTACACCTTC
TRBJ2-5 | TRBV9 | . | TRBD1 | CASSVEDRETQYF | TGTGCCAGCAGCGTAGAGGACAGGGAGACCCAGTACTTC